Each of the 9 T cell receptor beta chains below was sequenced from the same sample in a study of control samples from healthy donors and cancer patients. The table came from immunoSEQ multiplex PCR; TCRdb's copy has only in-frame clones and leaves some out. The sample holds hundreds of thousands of clones, 80% to 95% seen once. Sequencing was carried out using PBMCs. These TCRs come from a man in his forties or fifties with head and neck cancer.

This clone was seen a single time. The rearrangement uses TRBV5-8 and TRBJ1-2; tentative D call: TRBD1 (6 bases). The V end was cut by 0 bases, the J end by 4 bases, with 7 bases between. Germline V CDR1 and CDR2: SGHTS, YDEGEE. The CDR3 consists of 13 residues. The CDR3 region is CASSLEQGYGYTF. CDR3 bases: TGTGCCAGCAGCTTGGAACAGGGCTATGGCTACACCTTC.

CDR3 loop: CASNIGQGVSGNTIYF. In DNA form, the CDR3 reads TGTGCCAGCAACATAGGACAGGGAGTCTCTGGAAACACCATATATTTT. The chain uses TRBV19 and TRBJ1-3, with 8 nucleotides matching TRBD1. Per germline, CDR1 LNHDA and CDR2 SQIVND (reference sequence). Losses at the gene ends were 9 bases for V and 0 bases for J; bases not matched to a gene: 10. CDR3 size: 16 residues.

The chain joins TRBV9 to TRBJ2-3; 8 bases align to TRBD2. The V gene end was trimmed by 4 bases and the J gene end by 5 bases; junction bases not matched to a gene: 12. Germline values: CDR1 SGDLS, CDR2 YYNGEE. CDR3 length equals 16 residues. The CDR3 sequence is CASSPGGQFREDTQYF. The CDR3 nucleotides read TGTGCCAGCAGCCCGGGAGGGCAGTTTCGAGAAGATACGCAGTATTTT.

The chain couples TRBV5-5 to TRBJ1-6, with TRBD1 matching over 7 bases. Germline V gives CDR1 SGHKS, CDR2 YYEKEE (reference sequence). The CDR3 spans 12 residues. Trimming at V came to 7 bases and at J to 7 bases, leaving 2 bases not matched to a gene. The CDR3, as DNA: TGTGCCAGCGGACAGGAAAATTCACCCCTCCACTTT. This encodes CASGQENSPLHF.

This clone was detected only a few times. The V and J genes are TRBV10-1 and TRBJ1-6, with D unresolved. CDR1 is WNHNN and CDR2 is SYGVQD in the germline V gene (reference sequence). The CDR3 is 10 amino acids. V was shortened by 8 bases and J by 7 bases, with 3 bases between the two germline ends. The CDR3 spells CASQNSPLHF. CDR3 sequence (DNA): TGCGCCAGCCAGAATTCACCCCTCCACTTT.

V is TRBV4-3 and J is TRBJ2-7, with D perhaps matching TRBD2 (6 bases). The length of the CDR3 is 16 residues. V was shortened by 3 bases and J by 5 bases, with 20 bases between the two germline ends. Per the germline V gene, CDR1 is LGHNA and CDR2 is YSLEER. CDR3 region: CASSHLGVGGIDEQYF. CDR3 sequence (DNA): TGCGCCAGCAGCCACCTAGGTGTTGGAGGGATCGACGAGCAGTACTTC.

The chain has TRBV3-1 (or the pseudogene TRBV3-2) and TRBJ1-5; no clear D. CDR3 length: 15 amino acids. Trimming left V 5 bases short and J 7 bases short, with 18 bases between. Germline V gene data show CDR1 as LGHDT and CDR2 as YNNKEL (reference sequence). The DNA for the CDR3 is TGTGCCAGCAGCTCTTCTGGTGGAGGCCTGCAGCCCCAGCATTTT. This translates into CASSSSGGGLQPQHF.

The chain combines TRBV5-4 with TRBJ1-2, with TRBD1 matching over 8 bases. This CDR3 region has 14 residues. The V segment lost 4 bases and the J segment 4 bases; nucleotides outside the gene matches: 6. Germline CDR1 SGHNT, CDR2 YYREEE (reference sequence). CDR3 amino acids: CASSPGTGLYGYTF. For the CDR3, the DNA is TGTGCCAGCAGCCCAGGGACAGGACTCTATGGCTACACCTTC.

This sequence joins TRBV18 and TRBJ1-5; 7 bases map to TRBD1. The ends lost 4 bases at V and 0 bases at J; junction bases unmatched: 3. CDR1 and CDR2 (germline): KGHSH, LQKENI. This CDR3 spans 15 amino acids. The CDR3 loop is CASSRDSYSNQPQHF. In nucleotides, the CDR3 is TGTGCCAGCTCACGGGACAGTTATAGCAATCAGCCCCAGCATTTT.